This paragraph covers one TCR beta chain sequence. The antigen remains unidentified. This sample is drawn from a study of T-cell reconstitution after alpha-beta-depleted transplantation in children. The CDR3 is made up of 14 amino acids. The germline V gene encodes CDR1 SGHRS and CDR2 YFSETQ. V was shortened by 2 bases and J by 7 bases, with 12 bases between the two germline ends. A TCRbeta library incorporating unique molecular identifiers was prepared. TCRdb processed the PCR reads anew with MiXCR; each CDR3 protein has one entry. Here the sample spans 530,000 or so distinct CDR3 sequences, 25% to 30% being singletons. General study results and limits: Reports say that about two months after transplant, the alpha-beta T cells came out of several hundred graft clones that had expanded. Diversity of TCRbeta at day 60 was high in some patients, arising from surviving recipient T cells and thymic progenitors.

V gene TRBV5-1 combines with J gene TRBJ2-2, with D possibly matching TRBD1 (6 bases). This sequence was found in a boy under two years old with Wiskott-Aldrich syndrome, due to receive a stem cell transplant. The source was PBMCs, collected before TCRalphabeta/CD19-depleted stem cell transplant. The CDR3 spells CASSLTGSLGELFF. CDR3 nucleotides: TGCGCCAGCAGCTTAACAGGGAGTCTCGGGGAGCTGTTTTTT.